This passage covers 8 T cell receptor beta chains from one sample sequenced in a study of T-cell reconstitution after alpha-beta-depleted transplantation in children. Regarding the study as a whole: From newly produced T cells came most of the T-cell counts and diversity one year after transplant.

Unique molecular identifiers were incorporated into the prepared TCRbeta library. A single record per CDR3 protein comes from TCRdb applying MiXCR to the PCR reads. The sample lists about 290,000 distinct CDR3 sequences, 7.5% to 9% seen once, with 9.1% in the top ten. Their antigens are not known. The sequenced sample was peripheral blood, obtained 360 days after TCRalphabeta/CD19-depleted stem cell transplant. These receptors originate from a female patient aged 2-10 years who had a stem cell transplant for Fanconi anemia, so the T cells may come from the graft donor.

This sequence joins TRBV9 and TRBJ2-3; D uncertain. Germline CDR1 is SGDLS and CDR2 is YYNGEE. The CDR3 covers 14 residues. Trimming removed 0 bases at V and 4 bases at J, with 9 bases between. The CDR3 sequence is CASSVDPVSDTQYF. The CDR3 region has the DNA TGTGCCAGCAGCGTAGACCCCGTCTCAGATACGCAGTATTTT.

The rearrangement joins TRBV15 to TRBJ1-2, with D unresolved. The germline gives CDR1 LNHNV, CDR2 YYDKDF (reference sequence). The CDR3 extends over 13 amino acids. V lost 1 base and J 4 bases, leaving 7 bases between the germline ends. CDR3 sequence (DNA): TGTGCCACCAGCAGAGTAGGCAGCTATGGCTACACCTTC. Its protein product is CATSRVGSYGYTF.

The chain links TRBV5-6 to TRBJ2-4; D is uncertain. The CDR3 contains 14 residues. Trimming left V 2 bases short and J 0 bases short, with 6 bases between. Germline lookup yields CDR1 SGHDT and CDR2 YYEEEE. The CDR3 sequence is CASSFGLAKNIQYF. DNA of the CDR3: TGTGCCAGCAGCTTTGGGTTAGCCAAAAACATTCAGTACTTC.

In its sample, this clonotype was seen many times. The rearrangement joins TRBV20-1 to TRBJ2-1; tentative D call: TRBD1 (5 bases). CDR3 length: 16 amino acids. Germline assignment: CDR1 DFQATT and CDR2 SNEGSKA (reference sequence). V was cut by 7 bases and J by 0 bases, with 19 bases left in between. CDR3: CSGLGAHLSSYNEQFF. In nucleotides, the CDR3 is TGCAGTGGGTTAGGGGCTCACCTCAGCTCCTACAATGAGCAGTTCTTC.

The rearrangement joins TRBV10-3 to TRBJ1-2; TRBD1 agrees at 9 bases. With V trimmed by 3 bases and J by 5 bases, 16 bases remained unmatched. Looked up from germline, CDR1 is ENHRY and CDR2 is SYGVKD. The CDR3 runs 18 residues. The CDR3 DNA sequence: TGTGCCATCAGTGAATCCGGTCTTGATGTGGGACAGGGTTATGGCTACACCTTC. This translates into CAISESGLDVGQGYGYTF.

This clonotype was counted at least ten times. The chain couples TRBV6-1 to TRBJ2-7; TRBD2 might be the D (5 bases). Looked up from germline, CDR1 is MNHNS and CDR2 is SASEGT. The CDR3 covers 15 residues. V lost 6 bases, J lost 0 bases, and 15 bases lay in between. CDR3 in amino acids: CASSNLGARSYEQYF. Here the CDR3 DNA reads TGTGCCAGCAGCAACCTGGGAGCCCGCTCCTACGAGCAGTACTTC.

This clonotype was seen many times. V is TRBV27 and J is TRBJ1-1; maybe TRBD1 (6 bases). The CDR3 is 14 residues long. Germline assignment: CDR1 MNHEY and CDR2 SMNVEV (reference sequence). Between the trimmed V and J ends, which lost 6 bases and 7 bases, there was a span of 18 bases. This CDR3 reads CASRSYTGIGEAFF. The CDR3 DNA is TGTGCCAGCAGATCCTACACAGGGATCGGTGAAGCTTTCTTT.

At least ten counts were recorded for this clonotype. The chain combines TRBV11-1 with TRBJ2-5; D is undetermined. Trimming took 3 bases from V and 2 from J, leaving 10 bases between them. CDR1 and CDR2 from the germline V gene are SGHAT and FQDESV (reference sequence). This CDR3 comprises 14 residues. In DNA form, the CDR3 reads TGTGCCAGCAGCTTTTCGCCCGGACAAGAGACCCAGTACTTC. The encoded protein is CASSFSPGQETQYF.